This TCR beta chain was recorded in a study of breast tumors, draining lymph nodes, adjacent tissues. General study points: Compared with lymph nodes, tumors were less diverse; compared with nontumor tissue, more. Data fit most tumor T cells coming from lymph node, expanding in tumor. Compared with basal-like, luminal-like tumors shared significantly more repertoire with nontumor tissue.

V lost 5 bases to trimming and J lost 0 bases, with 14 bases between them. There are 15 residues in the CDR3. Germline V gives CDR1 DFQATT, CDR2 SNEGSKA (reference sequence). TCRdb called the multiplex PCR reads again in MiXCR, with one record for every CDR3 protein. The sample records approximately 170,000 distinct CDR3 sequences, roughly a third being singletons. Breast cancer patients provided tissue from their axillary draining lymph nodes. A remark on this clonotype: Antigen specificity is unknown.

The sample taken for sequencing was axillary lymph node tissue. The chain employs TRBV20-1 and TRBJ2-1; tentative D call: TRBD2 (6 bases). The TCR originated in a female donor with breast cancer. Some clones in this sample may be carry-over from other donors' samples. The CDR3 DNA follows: TGCAGTGCTCTACTAGCCCCGGGCTCCTACAATGAGCAGTTCTTC. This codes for CSALLAPGSYNEQFF.